This T cell receptor (beta chain) was captured by sequencing in a study of long-term antiretroviral therapy in people with HIV. Runs used v3.0 of the immunoSEQ assay and were done at survey level. The data were produced by immunoSEQ multiplex PCR, yet TCRdb's version contains in-frame clones alone and is incomplete. Here the sample spans about 35,000 clones, 80% to 90% being singletons. CDR1 is SGHNT, CDR2 YYREEE, per germline (reference sequence). This CDR3 comprises 14 residues. Trimming cost V 5 bases and J 9 bases, with 15 bases left between them. Specimen: unsorted PBMCs, collected 2.2 years after starting antiretroviral therapy. The chain carries TRBV5-4 and TRBJ1-6; possibly TRBD1 for D (5 bases). The TCR sequence derives from a man younger than 35 with HIV. The CDR3 nucleotides read TGTGCCAGCAGGATGGGGGACCCTCTTTCACCCCTCCACTTT. This gives the protein CASRMGDPLSPLHF. Supplemented by reference TRBV5-4 and TRBJ1-6, the full variable domain reads ETGVTQSPTHLIKTRGQQVTLRCSSQSGHNTVSWYQQALGQGPQFIFQYYREEENGRGNFPPRFSGLQFPNYSSELNVNALELDDSALYLCASRMGDPLSPLHFGNGTRLTVT.